One sample yielded the 20 T cell receptor beta chains listed below, sequenced in a study of blood T cells in healthy people across ages. Next came a second PCR, run for about 6 to 11 cycles, which used a sample-barcoded 5' primer along with a J-beta primer mix. TCRdb reanalysed the 5' RACE reads using MiXCR and keeps one entry per CDR3 protein. This sample has 750,000 to 1,000,000 distinct CDR3 sequences, with almost 30% found just once. This same sample was also part of a study on T cells of mothers and their children.

Specimen: blood. All receptors derive from a woman in her thirties or forties in good health.

There are many counts of this clonotype. The chain employs TRBV20-1 and TRBJ1-2, with TRBD1 identical over 7 bases. V shed 5 bases, J shed 7 bases, and the junction held 13 bases outside the gene matches. The CDR3 runs 14 residues. The V gene's germline CDR1 is DFQATT and CDR2 SNEGSKA (reference sequence). As DNA, the CDR3 is TGCAGTGCTCCCATATTGGGGACAGTTGGTGGCTACACCTTC. The encoded protein is CSAPILGTVGGYTF.

The rearrangement uses TRBV20-1 and TRBJ2-1; 10 nucleotides line up with TRBD2. The CDR3 spans 17 residues. The V and J ends lost 0 bases and 9 bases, in that order; junction bases with no gene match: 14. Germline assignment: CDR1 DFQATT and CDR2 SNEGSKA (reference sequence). The CDR3 DNA reads TGCAGTGCTAGAGATTTCCCAGCGGGGGGGCCCATCGGTGAGCAGTTCTTC. Translation: CSARDFPAGGPIGEQFF.

The chain employs TRBV20-1 and TRBJ2-7; D remains ambiguous. Trimming took 0 bases from V and 6 from J, leaving 18 bases between them. The CDR3 runs 15 residues. Germline V CDR1 and CDR2: DFQATT, SNEGSKA (reference sequence). This CDR3 is CSARDRSLVGFEQYF. For the CDR3, the DNA is TGCAGTGCTAGAGATCGAAGCCTTGTGGGATTCGAGCAGTACTTC.

This clonotype has only a few counts. The chain has TRBV3-1 and TRBJ2-7, with TRBD2 matching 13 bases. V was clipped by 0 bases and J by 0 bases; unmatched bases: 2. Germline V gene sequence: CDR1 LGHDT, CDR2 YNNKEL (reference sequence). The CDR3 covers 17 residues. This CDR3 reads CASSQELAGGGSYEQYF. CDR3 nucleotides: TGTGCCAGCAGCCAAGAACTAGCGGGGGGGGGCTCCTACGAGCAGTACTTC.

Only one count was recorded for this clonotype. The chain couples TRBV19 to TRBJ2-4, with D possibly matching TRBD2 (5 bases). The J call is uncertain, as TRBJ2-7 better fits the DNA end. The CDR3 is made up of 14 amino acids. Per the germline V gene, CDR1 is LNHDA and CDR2 is SQIVND (reference sequence). CDR3 amino acids: CASRIGHKAGEQYF. CDR3 sequence (DNA): TGTGCCAGTAGGATCGGGCACAAGGCGGGCGAGCAGTACTTC.

There are many counts of this clonotype. The genes are TRBV5-1 and TRBJ1-2; D unclear. Germline V gene data show CDR1 as SGHRS and CDR2 as YFSETQ. This CDR3 region has 14 residues. V lost 1 base and J lost 2, with 9 bases in between. The CDR3: CASSLFGENYGYTF. CDR3 nucleotide sequence: TGCGCCAGCAGCTTGTTCGGGGAAAACTATGGCTACACCTTC.

This rearrangement joins TRBV20-1 to TRBJ1-1; 11 nucleotides line up with TRBD1. The V gene's germline CDR1 is DFQATT and CDR2 SNEGSKA (reference sequence). The CDR3 sequence is 17 residues long. The trim removed 1 base at V and 6 bases at J, leaving 13 bases unmatched. In DNA form, the CDR3 reads TGCAGTGCTAGAGCGGACAGGGGGCTTTCTGGGAGCGCTGAAGCTTTCTTT. As protein: CSARADRGLSGSAEAFF.

V gene TRBV7-6 combines with J gene TRBJ2-2; no reliable D call. Germline V gene sequence: CDR1 SGHVS, CDR2 FNYEAQ. This CDR3 has 15 residues. V was pared by 7 bases and J by 0 bases, with 12 bases between. CDR3 DNA: TGTGCCAGCACCCTTGGCACGGCGAACACCGGGGAGCTGTTTTTT. Its translation: CASTLGTANTGELFF. The complete variable domain, with remaining parts taken from reference TRBV7-6 and TRBJ2-2, reads GAGVSQSPRYKVTKRGQDVALRCDPISGHVSLYWYRQALGQGPEFLTYFNYEAQQDKSGLPNDRFSAERPEGSISTLTIQRTEQRDSAMYRCASTLGTANTGELFFGEGSRLTVL.

This clonotype was counted many times. The chain employs TRBV20-1 and TRBJ1-2; D not certain. The CDR3 runs 12 residues. Looked up from germline, CDR1 is DFQATT and CDR2 is SNEGSKA (reference sequence). Deletions cut 3 bases from V and 4 bases from J, with 9 bases between. The CDR3, as DNA: TGCAGTGCTAGTGTCGGGAGCTATGGCTACACCTTC. This codes for CSASVGSYGYTF.

This clonotype was seen more than once but under ten times. The chain combines TRBV20-1 with TRBJ2-3; 7 bases line up with TRBD1. The germline V gene encodes CDR1 DFQATT and CDR2 SNEGSKA (reference sequence). V dropped 6 bases and J dropped 2; count of bases not matched to a gene: 5. The CDR3 has 13 residues. The CDR3 DNA follows: TGCAGTGCGGGGGACAGCTACACAGATACGCAGTATTTT. Encoded protein: CSAGDSYTDTQYF.

This chain connects TRBV10-3 to TRBJ1-1; D not certain. V lost 8 bases and J 1 base, leaving 11 bases between the germline ends. This CDR3 region has 13 residues. Germline-derived CDR1 and CDR2 are ENHRY and SYGVKD. The CDR3, as DNA: TGTGCCATCTCGGGATCGGGGAACACTGAAGCTTTCTTT. Its protein is CAISGSGNTEAFF.

This chain uses TRBV7-6 with TRBJ2-3; 9 bases align to TRBD2. There are 13 residues in the CDR3. J gave up 11 bases and V 3 bases, and 6 bases lay outside the gene matches. Germline lookup yields CDR1 SGHVS and CDR2 FNYEAQ. The CDR3, as DNA: TGTGCCAGCAGCTTGCTTAGCGGGGGTGGGCAGTATTTT. It codes for CASSLLSGGGQYF.

This clonotype was counted ten times or more. The chain joins TRBV7-2 to TRBJ2-1; 9 bases match TRBD1. Germline V gene data show CDR1 as SGHTA and CDR2 as FQGNSA. There are 13 residues in the CDR3. The V and J ends lost 4 bases and 9 bases, in that order; junction bases with no gene match: 4. The CDR3 sequence: CASSSTGGAEQFF. CDR3 in DNA: TGTGCCAGCAGCTCCACAGGGGGCGCTGAGCAGTTCTTC.

This clonotype was seen a few times. J is TRBJ2-5 and V is TRBV2, with 8 bases that match TRBD2. The J call may be incorrect, as the DNA end agrees better with TRBJ2-7. The CDR3 is made up of 15 amino acids. Germline loops: CDR1 SNHLY, CDR2 FYNNEI. In DNA form, the CDR3 reads TGTGCCAGCAGTGAACAGGGACTAGTTAATGCCGAGCAGTACTTC. It is translated as CASSEQGLVNAEQYF.

This clonotype was observed a handful of times. The chain links TRBV27 to TRBJ2-5, with TRBD2 matching 16 bases. The CDR3 extends over 15 amino acids. Looked up from germline, CDR1 is MNHEY and CDR2 is SMNVEV (reference sequence). V gave up 6 bases and J gave up 5 bases; unmatched junction bases: 3. CDR3 coding DNA: TGTGCCAGCAGGTCGGGACTAGCGGGGGGGGAGACCCAGTACTTC. This codes for CASRSGLAGGETQYF.

This sequence joins TRBV6-6 and TRBJ2-1; no definite D call. Trimming stripped 4 bases from V and 6 bases from J, with 7 bases between. This CDR3 comprises 12 residues. Germline assignment: CDR1 MNHNY and CDR2 SVGAGI (reference sequence). DNA of the CDR3: TGTGCCAGCAGTTCCCAGCCCAATGAGCAGTTCTTC. This gives the protein CASSSQPNEQFF.

This clonotype was found a few times. The V gene is TRBV20-1, the J gene TRBJ2-3, with 13 bases lining up with TRBD2. Germline-derived CDR1 and CDR2 are DFQATT and SNEGSKA (reference sequence). Trimming at V came to 3 bases and at J to 8 bases, leaving 14 bases not matched to a gene. This CDR3 has 17 amino acids. DNA of the CDR3: TGCAGTGCTAGGACCCTGACTAGCGGGGGGCCGGGGGCTACGCAGTATTTT. As protein: CSARTLTSGGPGATQYF.

This clonotype was observed a handful of times. The chain has TRBV15 and TRBJ2-5, with D tentatively TRBD2 (6 bases). Per the germline V gene, CDR1 is LNHNV and CDR2 is YYDKDF (reference sequence). This CDR3 contains 16 residues. V was pared by 0 bases and J by 2 bases, with 13 bases between. The CDR3 region has the DNA TGTGCCACCAGCAGAGAGGCGCTAGCGAGACAAGAGACCCAGTACTTC. Encoded protein: CATSREALARQETQYF.

J is TRBJ2-3 and V is TRBV5-6; 7 nucleotides agree with TRBD1. V lost 5 bases to trimming and J lost 7 bases; unmatched junction nucleotides: 13. This CDR3 region has 15 residues. Per germline, CDR1 SGHDT and CDR2 YYEEEE. CDR3 coding DNA: TGTGCCAGCAGTCCACAGGGGTTGGATCTAAATACGCAGTATTTT. Translated, it gives CASSPQGLDLNTQYF.

The chain has TRBV18 and TRBJ2-1; 9 bases agree with TRBD1. The ends lost 6 bases at V and 7 bases at J; junction bases unmatched: 4. Germline CDR1 reads KGHSH; CDR2 reads LQKENI. CDR3 size: 13 residues. CDR3 protein: CASSGTGLNEQFF. In nucleotides, the CDR3 is TGTGCCAGCTCTGGGACAGGGCTTAATGAGCAGTTCTTC.